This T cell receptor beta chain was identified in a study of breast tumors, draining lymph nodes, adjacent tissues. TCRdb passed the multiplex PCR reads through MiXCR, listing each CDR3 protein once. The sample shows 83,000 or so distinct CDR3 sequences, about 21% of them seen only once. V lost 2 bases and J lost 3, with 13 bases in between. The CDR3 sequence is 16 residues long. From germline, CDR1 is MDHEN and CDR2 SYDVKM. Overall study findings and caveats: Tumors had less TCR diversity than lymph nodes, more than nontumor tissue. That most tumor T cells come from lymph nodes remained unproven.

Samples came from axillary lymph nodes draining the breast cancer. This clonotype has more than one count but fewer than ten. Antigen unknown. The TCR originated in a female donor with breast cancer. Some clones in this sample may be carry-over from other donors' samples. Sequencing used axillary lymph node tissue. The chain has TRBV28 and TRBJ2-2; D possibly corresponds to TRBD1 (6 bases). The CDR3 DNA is TGTGCCAGCAGTTTAAAACGGACAGCTTACACCGGGGAGCTGTTTTTT. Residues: CASSLKRTAYTGELFF.